A selection of T cell receptor beta chains follows, all from one sample in a study of CXCR4 blockade with PD-1 therapy in pancreatic cancer. Profiling relied on immunoSEQ multiplex PCR, and the TCRdb table lists in-frame clones only, not all of them. The sample lists 1,500 to 2,000 clones; 50% to 70% were seen once. Sequenced sample: tumor tissue. Source of these receptors: a human donor with pancreatic ductal adenocarcinoma. CDR3s leave out the opening cysteine and the closing phenylalanine or tryptophan.

V gene	J gene	CDR3 protein
TRBV18	TRBJ1-2	ASSPAESMRT
TRBV18	TRBJ2-2	ASSPPMNTGELF
TRBV28	TRBJ2-5	ASSLSWGLETQY
TRBV9	TRBJ2-5	ASSVGRDSSPRAQY
TRBV28	TRBJ2-7	ASNQRAYEQY
TRBV11-3	TRBJ2-1	ASSVSGGLTYDEQF
TRBV28	TRBJ1-1	ASSVGSVEAF
TRBV19	TRBJ2-1	ASSKRYDEQF
TRBV19	TRBJ2-3	ATTVGGNNPTDTQY
TRBV9	TRBJ2-3	ASSVVPSASDTQY
TRBV11-3	TRBJ2-2	ASSNYLDRLNTGELF
TRBV19	TRBJ1-5	ASSNRQGGGY
TRBV28	TRBJ1-6	ASSPIPRYSPLH
TRBV5-1	TRBJ2-5	ASRRILQGARETQY
TRBV11-3	TRBJ2-4	ASSLDTGWDIQY
TRBV15	TRBJ1-1	ATTSGGVMNTEAF
TRBV30	TRBJ1-2	AWSVGSFITGYT
TRBV28	TRBJ1-1	ASSPGLQGENTEAF
TRBV6-8	TRBJ2-1	ASSRDRGNEQF
TRBV30	TRBJ1-1	AWSVGSGPYTEAF
TRBV18	TRBJ2-7	ASSPPSGSYEQY
TRBV15	TRBJ2-7	ATSNPGQGIQQY
TRBV9	TRBJ1-1	ASLQGDGGAF
TRBV25-1	TRBJ1-6	ASSDSNSPLH
TRBV19	TRBJ2-2	ASSIAHTGELF
TRBV30	TRBJ1-5	AWSEGRRQPQH
TRBV6-8	TRBJ2-1	ASSNPGQGNLLF
TRBV29-1	TRBJ1-2	SVLGGQDYGYT
TRBV19	TRBJ2-1	ARGTGGGDEQF
TRBV29-1	TRBJ2-3	SARSGGRTDTQY
TRBV18	TRBJ2-3	ASSPRGTGSVDTQY
TRBV6-8	TRBJ1-6	ASSYSGPPLH
TRBV27	TRBJ2-2	ASSLFLLAGGLTGELF
TRBV11-3	TRBJ1-4	ASSHPGGGLPPTNEKLF
TRBV6-8	TRBJ2-3	ASSDSQGTTDTQY
TRBV14	TRBJ1-6	ASSQEVSSPLH
TRBV30	TRBJ1-3	AWSVSSGNTIY
TRBV30	TRBJ1-1	AWSPGNTEAF
TRBV14	TRBJ2-1	ASSQARRAGEQF
TRBV19	TRBJ1-2	ATTQGFYGYT
TRBV9	TRBJ2-7	ASSRGQFLGYEQY
TRBV29-1	TRBJ2-1	SVGGAYSEQF
TRBV6-8	TRBJ2-3	ASLAGTSGGDVADTQY
TRBV28	TRBJ2-5	ASSTSLGGQETQY
TRBV19	TRBJ2-7	ASSKRTSGVSYEQY
TRBV2	TRBJ1-1	ASSEARGLRGIIEAF
TRBV10-3	TRBJ2-3	AISGRAATDTQY
TRBV6-8	TRBJ1-3	ASSFRGEGQTSGNTIY
TRBV6-8	TRBJ2-2	ASSRLAGNTGELF
TRBV30	TRBJ1-1	AWRQLGGNTEAF
TRBV28	TRBJ2-7	ASSLSTMRHEQY
TRBV19	TRBJ2-5	ASSTPTGETQY
TRBV30	TRBJ2-7	AWSLSDYEQY
TRBV14	TRBJ1-2	ASSQEQGVGGYT
TRBV7-5	TRBJ1-4	ASSGDRVGEKLF
TRBV19	TRBJ2-3	ASKERAHSTDTQY
TRBV9	TRBJ1-4	ASKDRSWEKLF
TRBV15	TRBJ2-5	ATSTPGGEETQY
TRBV19	TRBJ2-1	ASSPPGQGLYNEQF